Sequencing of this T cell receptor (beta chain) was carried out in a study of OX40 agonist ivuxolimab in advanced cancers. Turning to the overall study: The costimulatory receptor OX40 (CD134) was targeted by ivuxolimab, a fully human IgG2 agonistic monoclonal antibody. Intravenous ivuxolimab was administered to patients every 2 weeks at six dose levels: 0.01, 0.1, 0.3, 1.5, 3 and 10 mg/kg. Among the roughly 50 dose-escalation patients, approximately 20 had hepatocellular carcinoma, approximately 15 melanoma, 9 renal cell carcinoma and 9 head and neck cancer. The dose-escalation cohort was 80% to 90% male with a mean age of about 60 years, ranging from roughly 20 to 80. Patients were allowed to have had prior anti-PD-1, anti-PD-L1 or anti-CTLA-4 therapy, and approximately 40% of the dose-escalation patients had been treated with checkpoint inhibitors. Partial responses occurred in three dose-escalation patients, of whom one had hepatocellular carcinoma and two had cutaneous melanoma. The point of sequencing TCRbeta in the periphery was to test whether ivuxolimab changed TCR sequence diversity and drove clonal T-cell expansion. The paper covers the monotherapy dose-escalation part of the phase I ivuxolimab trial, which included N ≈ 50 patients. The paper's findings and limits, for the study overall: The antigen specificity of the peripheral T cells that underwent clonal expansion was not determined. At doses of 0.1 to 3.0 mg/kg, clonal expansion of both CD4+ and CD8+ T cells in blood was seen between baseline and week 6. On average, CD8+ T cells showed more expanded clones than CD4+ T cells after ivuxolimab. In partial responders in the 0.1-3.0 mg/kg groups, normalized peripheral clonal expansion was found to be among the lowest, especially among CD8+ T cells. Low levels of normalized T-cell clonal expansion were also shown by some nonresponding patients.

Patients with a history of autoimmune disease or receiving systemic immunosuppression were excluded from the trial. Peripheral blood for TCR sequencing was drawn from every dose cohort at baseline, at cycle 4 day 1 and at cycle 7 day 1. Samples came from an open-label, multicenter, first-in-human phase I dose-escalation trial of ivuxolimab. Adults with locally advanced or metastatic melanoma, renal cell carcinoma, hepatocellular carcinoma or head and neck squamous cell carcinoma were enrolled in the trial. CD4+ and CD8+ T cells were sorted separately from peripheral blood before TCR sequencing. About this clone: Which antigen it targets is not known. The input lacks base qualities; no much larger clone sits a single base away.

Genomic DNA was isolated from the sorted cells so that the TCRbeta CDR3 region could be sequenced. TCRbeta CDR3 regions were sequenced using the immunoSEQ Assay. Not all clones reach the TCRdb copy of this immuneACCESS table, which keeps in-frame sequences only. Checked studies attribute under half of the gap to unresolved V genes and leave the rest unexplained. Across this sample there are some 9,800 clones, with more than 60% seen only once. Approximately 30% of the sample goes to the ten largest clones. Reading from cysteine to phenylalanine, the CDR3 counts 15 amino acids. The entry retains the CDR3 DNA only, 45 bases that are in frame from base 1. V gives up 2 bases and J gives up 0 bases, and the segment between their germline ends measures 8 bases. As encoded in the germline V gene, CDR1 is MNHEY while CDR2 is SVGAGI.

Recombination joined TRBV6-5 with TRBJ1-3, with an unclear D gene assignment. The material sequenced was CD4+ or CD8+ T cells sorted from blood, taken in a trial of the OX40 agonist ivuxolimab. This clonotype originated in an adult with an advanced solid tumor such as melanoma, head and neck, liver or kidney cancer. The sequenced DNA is TGTGCCAGCAGTTACGCCTCGAGCTCTGGAAACACCATATATTTT. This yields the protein CASSYASSSGNTIYF.